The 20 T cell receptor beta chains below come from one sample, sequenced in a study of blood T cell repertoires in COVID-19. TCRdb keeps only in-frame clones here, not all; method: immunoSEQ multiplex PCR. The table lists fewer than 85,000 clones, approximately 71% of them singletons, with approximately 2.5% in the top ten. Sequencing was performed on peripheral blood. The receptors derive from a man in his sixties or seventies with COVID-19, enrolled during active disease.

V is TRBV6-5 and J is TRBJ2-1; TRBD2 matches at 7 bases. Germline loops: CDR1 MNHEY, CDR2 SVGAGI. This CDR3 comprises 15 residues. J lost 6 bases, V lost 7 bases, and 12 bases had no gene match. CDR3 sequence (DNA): TGTGCCAGCAAATCGCTAGCGGTAAGGACCAATGAGCAGTTCTTC. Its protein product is CASKSLAVRTNEQFF.

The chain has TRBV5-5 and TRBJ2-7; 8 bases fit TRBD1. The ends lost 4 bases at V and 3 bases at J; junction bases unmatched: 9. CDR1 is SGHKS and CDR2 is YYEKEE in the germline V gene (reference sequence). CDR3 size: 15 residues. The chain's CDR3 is CASSTPGQARYEQYF. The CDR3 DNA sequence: TGTGCCAGCAGCACTCCGGGACAGGCCCGCTACGAGCAGTACTTC. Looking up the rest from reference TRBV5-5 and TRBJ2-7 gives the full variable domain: DAGVTQSPTHLIKTRGQQVTLRCSPISGHKSVSWYQQVLGQGPQFIFQYYEKEERGRGNFPDRFSARQFPNYSSELNVNALLLGDSALYLCASSTPGQARYEQYFGPGTRLTVT.

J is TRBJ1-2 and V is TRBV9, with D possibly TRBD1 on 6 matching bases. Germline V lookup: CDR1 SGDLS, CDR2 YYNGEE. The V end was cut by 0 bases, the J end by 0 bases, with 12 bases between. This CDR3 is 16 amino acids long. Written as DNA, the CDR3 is TGTGCCAGCAGCGTAGAGCCCCGGACAGCTAACTATGGCTACACCTTC. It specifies CASSVEPRTANYGYTF.

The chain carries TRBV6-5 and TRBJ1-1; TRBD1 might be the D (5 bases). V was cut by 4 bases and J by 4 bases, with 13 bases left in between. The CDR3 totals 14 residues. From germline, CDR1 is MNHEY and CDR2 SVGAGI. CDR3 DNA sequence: TGTGCCAGCAGTTCGGGGGGGAGGAGCACTGAAGCTTTCTTT. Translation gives CASSSGGRSTEAFF.

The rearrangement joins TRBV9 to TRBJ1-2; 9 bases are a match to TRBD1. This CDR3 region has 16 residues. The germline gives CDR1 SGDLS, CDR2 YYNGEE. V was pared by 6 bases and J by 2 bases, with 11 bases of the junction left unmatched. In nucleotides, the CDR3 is TGTGCCAGCACTCAAAGAGCCGGGACAGGGAACTATGGCTACACCTTC. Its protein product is CASTQRAGTGNYGYTF.

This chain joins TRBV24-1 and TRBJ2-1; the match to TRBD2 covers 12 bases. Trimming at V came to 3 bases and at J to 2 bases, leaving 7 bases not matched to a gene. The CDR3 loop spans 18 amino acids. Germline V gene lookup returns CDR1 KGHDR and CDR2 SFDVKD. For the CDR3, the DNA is TGTGCCACCAGTGATGCCGGACTAGCGGGAATCACCTACAATGAGCAGTTCTTC. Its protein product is CATSDAGLAGITYNEQFF.

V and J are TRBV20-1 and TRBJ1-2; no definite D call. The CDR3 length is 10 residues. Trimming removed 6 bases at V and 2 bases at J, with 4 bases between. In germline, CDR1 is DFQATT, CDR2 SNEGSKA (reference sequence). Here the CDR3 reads CSAPNYGYTF. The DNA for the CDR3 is TGCAGTGCCCCAAACTATGGCTACACCTTC.

CDR3 nucleotide sequence: TGTGCCAGCAGCTTAGCGAGTTTAACAGGGGGACAGCCCCAGCATTTT. Its protein product is CASSLASLTGGQPQHF. The chain joins TRBV7-2 to TRBJ1-5, with TRBD1 identical over 8 bases. CDR1 and CDR2 (germline): SGHTA, FQGNSA. Trimming took 0 bases from V and 7 from J; bases not matched to a gene: 8. CDR3 length equals 16 residues.

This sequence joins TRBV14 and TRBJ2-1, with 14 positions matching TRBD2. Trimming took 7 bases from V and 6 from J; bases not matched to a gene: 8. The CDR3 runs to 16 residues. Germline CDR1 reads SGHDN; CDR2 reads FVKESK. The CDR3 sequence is CASTTGLAGAGNEQFF. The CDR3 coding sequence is TGTGCCAGCACCACGGGACTAGCGGGGGCGGGCAATGAGCAGTTCTTC.

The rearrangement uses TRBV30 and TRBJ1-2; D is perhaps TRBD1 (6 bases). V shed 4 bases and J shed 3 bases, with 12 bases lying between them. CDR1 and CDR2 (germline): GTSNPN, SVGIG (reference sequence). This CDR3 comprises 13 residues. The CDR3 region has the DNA TGTGCCTGGAAACGGGGGGCATACTATGGCTACACCTTC. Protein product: CAWKRGAYYGYTF.

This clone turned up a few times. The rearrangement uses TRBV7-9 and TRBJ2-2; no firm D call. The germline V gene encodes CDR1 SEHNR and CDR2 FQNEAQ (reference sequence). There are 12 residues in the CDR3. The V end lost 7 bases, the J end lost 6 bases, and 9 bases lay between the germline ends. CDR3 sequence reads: CASTPLAGELFF. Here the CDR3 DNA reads TGTGCCAGCACCCCCCTCGCCGGGGAGCTGTTTTTT.

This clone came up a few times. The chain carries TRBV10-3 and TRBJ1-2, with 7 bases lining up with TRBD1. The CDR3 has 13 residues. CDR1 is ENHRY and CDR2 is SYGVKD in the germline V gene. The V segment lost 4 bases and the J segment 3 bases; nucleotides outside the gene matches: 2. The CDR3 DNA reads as TGTGCCATCAGTGGACAGGGAGACTATGGCTACACCTTC. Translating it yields CAISGQGDYGYTF.

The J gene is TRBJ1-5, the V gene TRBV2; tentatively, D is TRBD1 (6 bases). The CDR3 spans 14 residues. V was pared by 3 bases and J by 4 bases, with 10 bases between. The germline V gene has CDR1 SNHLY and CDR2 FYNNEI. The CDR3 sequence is CASSDRGRNQPQHF. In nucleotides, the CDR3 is TGTGCCAGCAGTGACAGGGGCCGGAATCAGCCCCAGCATTTT. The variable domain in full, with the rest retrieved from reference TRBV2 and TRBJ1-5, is EPEVTQTPSHQVTQMGQEVILRCVPISNHLYFYWYRQILGQKVEFLVSFYNNEISEKSEIFDDQFSVERPDGSNFTLKIRSTKLEDSAMYFCASSDRGRNQPQHFGDGTRLSIL.

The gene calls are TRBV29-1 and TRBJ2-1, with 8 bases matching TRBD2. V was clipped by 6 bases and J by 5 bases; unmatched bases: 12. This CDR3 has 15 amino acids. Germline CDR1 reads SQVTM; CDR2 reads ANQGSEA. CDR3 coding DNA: TGCAGCGTCCAGTCACTAGCGGACTACAACAATGAGCAGTTCTTC. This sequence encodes CSVQSLADYNNEQFF.

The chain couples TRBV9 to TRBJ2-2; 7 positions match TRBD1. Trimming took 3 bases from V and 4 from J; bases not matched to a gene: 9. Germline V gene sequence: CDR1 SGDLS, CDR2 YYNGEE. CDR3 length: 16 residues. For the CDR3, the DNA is TGTGCCAGCAGCGGACTGACAGGGATCGGCACCGGGGAGCTGTTTTTT. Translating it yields CASSGLTGIGTGELFF.

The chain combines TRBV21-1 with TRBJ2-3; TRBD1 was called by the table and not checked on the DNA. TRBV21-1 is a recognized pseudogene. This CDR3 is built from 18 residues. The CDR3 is CASSKSDSRRGATDTQYF. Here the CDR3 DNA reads TGTGCCAGCAGCAAAAGCGATTCCCGCAGGGGAGCGACAGATACGCAGTATTTT.

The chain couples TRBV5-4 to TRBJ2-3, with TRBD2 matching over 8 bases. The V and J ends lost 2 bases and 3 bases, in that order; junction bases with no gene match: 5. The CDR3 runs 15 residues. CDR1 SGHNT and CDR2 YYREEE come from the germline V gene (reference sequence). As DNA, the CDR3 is TGTGCCAGCAGCTTAAAACTAGCGGCTACAGATACGCAGTATTTT. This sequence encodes CASSLKLAATDTQYF.

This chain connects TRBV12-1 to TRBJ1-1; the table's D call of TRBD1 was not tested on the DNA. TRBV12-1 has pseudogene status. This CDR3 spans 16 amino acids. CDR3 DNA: TGTGCCAGCAGCTTCCCGGCAGGGGCGCGTGTCACTGAAGCTTTCTTT. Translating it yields CASSFPAGARVTEAFF.

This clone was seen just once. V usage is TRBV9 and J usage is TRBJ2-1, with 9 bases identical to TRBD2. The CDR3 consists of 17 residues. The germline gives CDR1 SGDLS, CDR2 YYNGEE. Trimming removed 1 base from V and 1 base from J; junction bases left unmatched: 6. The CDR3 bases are TGTGCCAGCAGCGTATCGGTAGCGGGAGTTTCCTACAATGAGCAGTTCTTC. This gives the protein CASSVSVAGVSYNEQFF.

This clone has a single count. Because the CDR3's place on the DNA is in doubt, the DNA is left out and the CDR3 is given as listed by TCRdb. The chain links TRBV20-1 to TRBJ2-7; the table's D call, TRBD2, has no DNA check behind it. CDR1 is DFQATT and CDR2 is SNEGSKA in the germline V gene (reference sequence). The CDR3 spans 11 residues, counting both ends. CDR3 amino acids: CSAPTPLWQYF.